The T cell receptor (beta chain) under discussion was sequenced for a study of blood T cell repertoires in COVID-19. Study-wide background: T cells, B-cell-depleted T cells, or PBMCs provided the cDNA or gDNA that served as material.

Looked up from germline, CDR1 is MNHEY and CDR2 is SMNVEV (reference sequence). The CDR3 runs to 14 residues. V was trimmed by 5 bases and J by 6 bases, leaving 11 bases between them. Self-reported history from a screening survey and questionnaire set each donor's cohort. Source study methods: Amplification of reference gene primers was used by the study to estimate nucleated cell counts. The data were produced by immunoSEQ multiplex PCR, yet TCRdb's version contains in-frame clones alone and is incomplete. That table furnishes V, J and clone size, whereas the DNA furnished D and trimming. The sample includes 240,000 or so clones, roughly 86% of them seen just once.

Sequencing was done on a sample of PBMCs or T cells enriched from blood (not recorded which). This TCR derives from a woman aged 50 to 60 who had recovered from COVID-19. V is TRBV27 and J is TRBJ1-6, with unresolved D. CDR3 amino acids: CASSPGLINSPLHF. The CDR3 DNA follows: TGTGCCAGCAGTCCAGGACTGATTAATTCACCCCTCCACTTT.